The TCR beta chain described here comes from a study of CD8+ T cells in alopecia areata. Extracted from the samples, RNA was reverse transcribed into cDNA to serve as the sequencing template. Profiled with immunoSEQ multiplex PCR; TCRdb holds only in-frame clones, not every one. The table shows about 160,000 clones, with approximately 65% occurring only once. Study findings and constraints: Given one nonresponder, whether baseline CD8+ expansion relates to response remains uncertain. In patients, TCRs were shared less clearly than in mice, and HLA may possibly be involved.

Treatment described: oral pan-JAK inhibitor, 5-10 mg twice daily. Note on this clone: Its antigen is unknown. This same CDR3 is encoded by further DNA sequences in the sample.

This sequence was found in a human donor with alopecia areata. Sequenced material: CD4+ T cells sorted from blood, taken at week 4, from a patient treated with tofacitinib.

CDR3 loop: CSVGLAGETQYF. CDR3 nucleotide sequence: TGCAGCGTTGGACTAGCGGGGGAGACCCAGTACTTC. This sequence joins TRBV29-1 and TRBJ2-5, with TRBD2 matching 11 bases. Per germline, CDR1 SQVTM and CDR2 ANQGSEA. The CDR3 contains 12 residues. J was trimmed by 5 bases and V by 4 bases; bases with no gene match: 0.